The clone carrying this TCR beta chain has more than one count but fewer than ten. What it binds is not known. The study, taken as a whole, reports: Tumor memory CD4+ T cell TCR gene usage clustered with blood and lymph node memory CD4+ cells and lymph node naive CD4+ cells. Whole repertoires were not studied in the larger cohort, only one V-J beta rearrangement.

TCRdb independently ran MiXCR on the 5' RACE reads; one entry per CDR3 protein. The repertoire holds 35,000 to 50,000 distinct CDR3 sequences, with around 28% as singletons. Memory CD4+ T cells were sorted as CD4+CD45RO+CD25- cells. The TCR was taken from a female donor with breast cancer. Input material: tumor-infiltrating memory CD4+ T cells sorted from the breast tumor. The subset here: memory CD4+ T cells, CD4+CD45RO+CD25-.

Here the CDR3 reads CASSQEVARGRPSAYEQYF. The CDR3 nucleotides read TGCGCCAGCAGCCAAGAAGTAGCCAGGGGGCGCCCCTCCGCCTACGAGCAGTACTTC. The V and J genes are TRBV4-1 and TRBJ2-7; 8 bases line up with TRBD1. The junction had 15 bases not matched to a gene; V was cut back by 0 bases and J by 2 bases. Per germline, CDR1 MGHRA and CDR2 YSYEKL. This CDR3 has 19 residues.